Given below is one T cell receptor beta chain in context. The antigen is not known. This sample is drawn from a study of PD-1 blockade in mismatch repair-deficient tumors. Here immunoSEQ multiplex PCR was the method, and the copy in TCRdb shows in-frame clones only, minus some. The table has more than 11,000 clones, around four fifths seen once. Germline lookup yields CDR1 SGHTA and CDR2 FQGTGA. The CDR3 has 15 amino acids. After removal of 1 base from V and 5 bases from J, the junction contained 4 bases not matched to a gene. The time point is: roughly ten-day in vitro stimulation with candidate neoantigen peptide 4.

This TCR derives from an adult with mismatch repair-deficient cancer. The specimen was cells cultured in vitro, collected from a patient treated with pembrolizumab. The chain links TRBV7-3 to TRBJ2-1, with 8 positions matching TRBD2. The CDR3: CASSLNPAGDNEQFF. In DNA, the CDR3 is TGTGCCAGCAGCTTAAACCCAGCGGGGGACAATGAGCAGTTCTTC.